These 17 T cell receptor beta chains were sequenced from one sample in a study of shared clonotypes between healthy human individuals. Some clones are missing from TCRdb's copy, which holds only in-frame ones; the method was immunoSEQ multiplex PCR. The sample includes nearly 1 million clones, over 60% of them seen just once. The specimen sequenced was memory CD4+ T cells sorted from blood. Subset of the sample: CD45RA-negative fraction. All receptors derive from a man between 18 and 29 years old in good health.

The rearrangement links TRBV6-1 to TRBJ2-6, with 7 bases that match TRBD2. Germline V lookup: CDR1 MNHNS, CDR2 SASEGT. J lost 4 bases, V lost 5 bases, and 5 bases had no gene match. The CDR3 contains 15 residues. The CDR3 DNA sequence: TGTGCCAGCAGTTCGGGGGGTCTGGGGGCCAACGTCCTGACTTTC. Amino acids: CASSSGGLGANVLTF.

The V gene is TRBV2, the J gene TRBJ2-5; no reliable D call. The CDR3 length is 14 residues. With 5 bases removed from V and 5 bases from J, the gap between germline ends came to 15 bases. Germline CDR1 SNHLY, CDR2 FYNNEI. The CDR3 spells CASSRLRLDETQYF. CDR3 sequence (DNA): TGTGCCAGCAGTCGCCTCCGGTTAGATGAGACCCAGTACTTC.

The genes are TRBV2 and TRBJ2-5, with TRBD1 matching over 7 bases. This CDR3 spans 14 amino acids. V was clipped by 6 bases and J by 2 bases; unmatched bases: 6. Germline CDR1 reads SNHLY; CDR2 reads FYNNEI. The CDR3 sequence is CASSVQGSQETQYF. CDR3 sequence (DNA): TGTGCCAGCAGCGTACAGGGGTCTCAAGAGACCCAGTACTTC.

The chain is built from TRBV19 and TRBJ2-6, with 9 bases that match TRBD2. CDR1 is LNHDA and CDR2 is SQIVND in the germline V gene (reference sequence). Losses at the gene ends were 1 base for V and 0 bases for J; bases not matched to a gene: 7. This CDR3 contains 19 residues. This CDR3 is CASSIVRGRVLSGANVLTF. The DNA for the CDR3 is TGTGCCAGTAGTATAGTTCGCGGGAGGGTCCTCTCTGGGGCCAACGTCCTGACTTTC.

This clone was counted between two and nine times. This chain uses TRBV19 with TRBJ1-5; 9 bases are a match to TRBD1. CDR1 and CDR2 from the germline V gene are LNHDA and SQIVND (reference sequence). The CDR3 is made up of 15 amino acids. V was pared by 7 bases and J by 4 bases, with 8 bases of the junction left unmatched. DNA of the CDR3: TGTGCCAGTATGATACAGGGGGCGCAGAATCAGCCCCAGCATTTT. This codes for CASMIQGAQNQPQHF.

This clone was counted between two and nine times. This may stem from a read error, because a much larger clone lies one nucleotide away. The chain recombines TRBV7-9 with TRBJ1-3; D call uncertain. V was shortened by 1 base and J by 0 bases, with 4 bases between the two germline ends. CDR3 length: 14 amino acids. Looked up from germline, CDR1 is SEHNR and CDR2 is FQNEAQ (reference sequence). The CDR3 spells CASSLGNSGNTIYF. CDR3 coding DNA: TGTGCCAGCAGCTTAGGGAACTCTGGAAACACCATATATTTT.

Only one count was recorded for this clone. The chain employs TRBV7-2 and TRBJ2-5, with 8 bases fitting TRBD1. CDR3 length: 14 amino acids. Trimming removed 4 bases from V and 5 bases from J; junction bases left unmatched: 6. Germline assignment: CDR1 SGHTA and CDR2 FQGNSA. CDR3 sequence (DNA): TGTGCCAGCAGCTGGACAGGGTCGTTGGAGACCCAGTACTTC. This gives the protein CASSWTGSLETQYF.

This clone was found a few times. In DNA form, the CDR3 reads TGTGCCAGCAGGGGTTGGACTAGCGGGAGTGATGAGCAGTTCTTC. This encodes CASRGWTSGSDEQFF. The chain carries TRBV5-6 and TRBJ2-1; 13 positions agree with TRBD2. Germline V lookup: CDR1 SGHDT, CDR2 YYEEEE. This CDR3 spans 15 amino acids. V was pared by 5 bases and J by 8 bases, with 7 bases of the junction left unmatched.

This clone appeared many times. The CDR3 nucleotides read TGTGCCAGCAGTGAACAAGGGCAGGGGGCGCAGTACTATGGCTACACCTTC. Residues: CASSEQGQGAQYYGYTF. The chain links TRBV2 to TRBJ1-2; 8 positions match TRBD1. With V trimmed by 2 bases and J by 3 bases, 11 bases remained unmatched. CDR1 is SNHLY and CDR2 is FYNNEI in the germline V gene. CDR3 length: 17 residues.

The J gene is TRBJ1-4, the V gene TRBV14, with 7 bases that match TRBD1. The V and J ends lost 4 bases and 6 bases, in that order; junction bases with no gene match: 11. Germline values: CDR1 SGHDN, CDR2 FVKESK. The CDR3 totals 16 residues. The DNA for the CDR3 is TGTGCCAGCAGCCGGACAGGCCTAGAGCGGTATGAAAAACTGTTTTTT. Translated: CASSRTGLERYEKLFF.

For the CDR3, the DNA is TGTGCCAGCACCTCCTCGGGGCGGAGCACAGATACGCAGTATTTT. Translated, it gives CASTSSGRSTDTQYF. V and J are TRBV19 and TRBJ2-3; D may be TRBD1 or TRBD2 (5 bases each). Germline CDR1 is LNHDA and CDR2 is SQIVND (reference sequence). This CDR3 is 15 amino acids long. V was cut by 9 bases and J by 0 bases, with 16 bases left in between.

CDR3 loop: CASSLVAGNENIQYF. CDR3 in DNA: TGCGCCAGCAGCTTGGTTGCAGGGAATGAAAACATTCAGTACTTC. The chain recombines TRBV5-1 with TRBJ2-4; a possible D gene is TRBD1 (5 bases). V was trimmed by 0 bases and J by 5 bases, leaving 12 bases between them. Germline CDR1 and CDR2: SGHRS and YFSETQ. The CDR3 loop spans 15 amino acids.

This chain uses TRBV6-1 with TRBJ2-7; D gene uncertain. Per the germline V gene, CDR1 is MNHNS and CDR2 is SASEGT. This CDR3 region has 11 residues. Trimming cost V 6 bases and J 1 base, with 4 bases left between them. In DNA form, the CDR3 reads TGTGCCAGCAGGATGTCCTACGAGCAGTACTTC. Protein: CASRMSYEQYF.

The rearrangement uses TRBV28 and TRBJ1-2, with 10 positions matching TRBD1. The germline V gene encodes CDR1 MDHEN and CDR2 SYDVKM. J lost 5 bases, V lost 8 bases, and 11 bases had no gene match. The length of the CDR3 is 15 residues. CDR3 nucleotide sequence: TGTGCCAGCCACGATCCCGGGACAGGGGCATATGGCTACACCTTC. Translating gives CASHDPGTGAYGYTF.

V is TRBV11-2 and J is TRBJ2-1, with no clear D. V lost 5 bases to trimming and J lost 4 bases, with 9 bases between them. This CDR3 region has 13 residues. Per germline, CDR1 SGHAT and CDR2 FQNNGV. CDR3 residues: CASSATFYNEQFF. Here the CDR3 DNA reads TGTGCCAGCAGCGCCACCTTTTACAATGAGCAGTTCTTC.

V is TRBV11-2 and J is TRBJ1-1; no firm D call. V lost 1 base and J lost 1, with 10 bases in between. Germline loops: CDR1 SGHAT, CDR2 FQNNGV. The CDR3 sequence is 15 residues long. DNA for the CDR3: TGTGCCAGCAGCTTAGTATGGGGAGAGAACACTGAAGCTTTCTTT. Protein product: CASSLVWGENTEAFF.

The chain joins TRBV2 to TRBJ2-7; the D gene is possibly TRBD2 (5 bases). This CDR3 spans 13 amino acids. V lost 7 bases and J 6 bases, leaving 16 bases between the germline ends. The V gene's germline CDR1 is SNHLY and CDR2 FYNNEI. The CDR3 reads CASTSGASFEQYF. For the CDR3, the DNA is TGTGCCAGCACCTCGGGTGCTAGCTTCGAGCAGTACTTC.